This T cell receptor beta chain originates from a study of OX40 agonist ivuxolimab in advanced cancers. Whole-study findings and limits: CD4+ and CD8+ T cells in blood underwent clonal expansion by week 6 at 0.1 to 3.0 mg/kg.

This clone was observed a single time. Its matching antigen is unknown. The repertoire was sequenced with immunoSEQ multiplex PCR; TCRdb's copy has only in-frame clones and lacks some. The sample shows some 55,000 clones, 91% of them seen only once. Source: CD4+ or CD8+ T cells sorted from blood, taken in a trial of the OX40 agonist ivuxolimab. This clonotype was obtained from an adult with an advanced solid tumor such as melanoma, head and neck, liver or kidney cancer.

CDR3 residues: CASSVGPGTDSYEQYF. CDR3 coding DNA: TGTGCCAGCAGCGTGGGGCCCGGGACAGACTCCTACGAGCAGTACTTC. This chain links TRBV9 with TRBJ2-7, with 7 bases that match TRBD1. The CDR3 spans 16 residues. The germline gives CDR1 SGDLS, CDR2 YYNGEE. V lost 2 bases to trimming and J lost 0 bases; unmatched junction nucleotides: 8.